These 18 T cell receptor beta chains were all obtained from the same sample, sequenced in a study of spatial heterogeneity in lung cancer. Broader study findings: Tumor mutation counts were tracked by expanded intratumoral alpha and beta TCR counts.

Their target antigens are unknown. TCRdb re-called the 5' RACE reads with MiXCR, one entry per CDR3 protein. The top ten clones hold around a tenth of a sample with approximately 18,000 distinct CDR3 sequences, 5.8% of them seen once. Time point noted: sample taken at primary tumor resection. The material sequenced was lung tumor tissue, taken at surgery. All receptors derive from a female donor with early-stage non-small cell lung cancer.

Worth noting for this clonotype: This beta chain came through as a stray read in a library set up for alpha chains, and its size says little. V usage is TRBV3-1 and J usage is TRBJ2-1; 9 bases agree with TRBD2. There are 16 residues in the CDR3. V was clipped by 3 bases and J by 9 bases; unmatched bases: 12. Per the germline V gene, CDR1 is LGHDT and CDR2 is YNNKEL (reference sequence). CDR3 nucleotide sequence: TGTGCCAGCAGCCAGGTTGCAAGCGGGAGGAGTGGTGAGCAGTTCTTC. This gives the protein CASSQVASGRSGEQFF.

This clonotype was detected only a few times. This beta chain slipped into a library made for alpha chains as a stray read, so its size is not meaningful. V and J are TRBV12-3 or TRBV12-4 and TRBJ2-1; 10 nucleotides agree with TRBD2. With 5 bases clipped from V and 8 bases from J, the junction kept 9 bases outside the gene matches. This CDR3 has 15 residues. CDR3 coding DNA: TGTGCCAGCAGTCCTAGAGCGGGAGGGGCGGATGAGCAGTTCTTC. It encodes CASSPRAGGADEQFF.

This clonotype was observed at least ten times. As an off-target read in a library built for alpha chains, this beta chain has a frequency of little significance. CDR3 region: CSAKRDFSYNEQFF. The CDR3 nucleotides are TGCAGTGCAAAAAGGGACTTCTCCTACAATGAGCAGTTCTTC. The chain carries TRBV20-1 and TRBJ2-1; the D gene is possibly TRBD2 (6 bases). There are 14 residues in the CDR3. Germline V gives CDR1 DFQATT, CDR2 SNEGSKA (reference sequence). The V end lost 6 bases, the J end lost 0 bases, and 12 bases lay between the germline ends.

This clonotype has ten or more counts. A library prepared for alpha chains yielded this beta chain as an off-target read; its size is of little meaning. The rearrangement joins TRBV20-1 to TRBJ2-1, with 8 bases that match TRBD2. This CDR3 has 17 amino acids. Germline V lookup: CDR1 DFQATT, CDR2 SNEGSKA (reference sequence). Trimming at V came to 8 bases and at J to 2 bases, leaving 17 bases not matched to a gene. The CDR3 region has the DNA TGCAGTATCCCGGGCGGGCTAGCGGGTAAAACCTACAATGAGCAGTTCTTC. Amino acid sequence: CSIPGGLAGKTYNEQFF.

This clonotype was seen repeatedly, ten times or more. Since the library was made to target alpha chains, this beta chain is a stray read and its abundance is not meaningful. The chain has TRBV6-5 and TRBJ2-1, with 7 nucleotides matching TRBD2. CDR1 is MNHEY, CDR2 SVGAGI, per germline. J was trimmed by 4 bases and V by 0 bases; bases with no gene match: 3. This CDR3 has 15 amino acids. CDR3 amino acids: CASSYSGRGYNEQFF. CDR3 in DNA: TGTGCCAGCAGTTACTCCGGGCGGGGGTACAATGAGCAGTTCTTC.

This clonotype was recorded at least ten times. Little can be read into the size of this beta chain, an off-target read in a library designed for alpha chains. V and J are TRBV15 and TRBJ2-5; tentatively, D is TRBD2 (6 bases). The germline V and J ends were trimmed by 5 bases and 5 bases, with 12 bases remaining between them. Germline V gene lookup returns CDR1 LNHNV and CDR2 YYDKDF (reference sequence). The CDR3 loop spans 13 amino acids. The CDR3, as DNA: TGTGCCACCAGCCATGGGGAGGAGGAGACCCAGTACTTC. Translated: CATSHGEEETQYF.

By sample share, this clonotype is medium-sized (0.01 to 0.1%). This beta chain lies outside the target of a library built for alpha chains; its clone size means little. This rearrangement joins TRBV28 to TRBJ2-7, with 7 bases aligning to TRBD1. This CDR3 contains 15 residues. The trim removed 6 bases at V and 0 bases at J, leaving 8 bases unmatched. Germline lookup yields CDR1 MDHEN and CDR2 SYDVKM. The CDR3 coding sequence is TGTGCCAGCAGATTTCCAGGGGGTAGCTCCTACGAGCAGTACTTC. Translation gives CASRFPGGSSYEQYF.

By proportion, this clonotype is medium-sized. With the library built for alpha chains, this beta chain is off target and its frequency is not meaningful. This rearrangement joins TRBV7-9 to TRBJ2-3, with 12 nucleotides matching TRBD2. The CDR3 has 15 amino acids. Per the germline V gene, CDR1 is SEHNR and CDR2 is FQNEAQ (reference sequence). Trimming removed 3 bases from V and 5 bases from J; junction bases left unmatched: 3. The CDR3 region has the DNA TGTGCCAGCAGCTTGACTAGCGGGAGAGTAGATACGCAGTATTTT. Translation gives CASSLTSGRVDTQYF.

At least ten counts were recorded for this clonotype. This beta chain turned up in a library designed for alpha chains; as an off-target read, its abundance says little. The chain is built from TRBV6-5 and TRBJ1-5, with no clear D. Trimming removed 0 bases at V and 7 bases at J, with 13 bases between. CDR3 size: 15 residues. Per the germline V gene, CDR1 is MNHEY and CDR2 is SVGAGI. CDR3 residues: CASSYSGPGKQPQHF. CDR3 nucleotides: TGTGCCAGCAGTTACTCCGGCCCCGGAAAACAGCCCCAGCATTTT.

This clonotype was counted between two and nine times. This beta chain is an unintended read in a library built for alpha chains; its size means little. The chain links TRBV12-3 or TRBV12-4 to TRBJ1-5; TRBD1 matches at 9 bases. This CDR3 spans 14 amino acids. After removal of 6 bases from V and 7 bases from J, the junction contained 7 bases not matched to a gene. CDR3 residues: CASRPGTGSQPQHF. CDR3 DNA: TGTGCCAGCAGGCCCGGGACAGGGAGCCAGCCCCAGCATTTT.

Many counts were recorded for this clonotype. Because this beta chain is a stray read in a library intended to capture alpha chains, its abundance should not be given much weight. The genes are TRBV7-9 and TRBJ2-4; D remains ambiguous. This CDR3 region has 15 residues. The germline gives CDR1 SEHNR, CDR2 FQNEAQ (reference sequence). Trimming removed 1 base from V and 4 bases from J, with 11 bases in between. CDR3 sequence reads: CASSLVSGLKNIQYF. For the CDR3, the DNA is TGTGCCAGCAGCTTAGTCTCAGGCCTGAAAAACATTCAGTACTTC.

This clonotype was seen ten or more times. This beta chain turned up in a library designed for alpha chains; as an off-target read, its abundance says little. V gene TRBV29-1 combines with J gene TRBJ1-3; 8 nucleotides match TRBD1. The trim removed 5 bases at V and 1 base at J, leaving 7 bases unmatched. CDR1 is SQVTM and CDR2 is ANQGSEA in the germline V gene. The CDR3 is made up of 15 amino acids. The chain's CDR3 is CSVITTGGSGNTIYF. Written as DNA, the CDR3 is TGCAGCGTTATAACCACAGGGGGGTCTGGAAACACCATATATTTT.

This clonotype has ten or more counts. Since it is a stray read in a library aimed at alpha chains, this beta chain has a size that is not meaningful. The V gene is TRBV12-3 or TRBV12-4, the J gene TRBJ1-5; possible D gene TRBD1, 6 bases. The CDR3 extends over 13 amino acids. Trimming pared 10 bases from V and 4 bases from J, leaving 14 bases between. The CDR3 DNA reads TGTGCCACCTCCAGGGGTTTTAATCAGCCCCAGCATTTT. Translation: CATSRGFNQPQHF.

This clonotype was counted between two and nine times. Within a library made for alpha chains, this beta chain is off target, and its count is uninformative. The V and J genes are TRBV20-1 and TRBJ2-2; D unresolved. Germline V gene lookup returns CDR1 DFQATT and CDR2 SNEGSKA (reference sequence). The CDR3 consists of 13 residues. CDR3 sequence (DNA): TGCAGCGCGCGTCAGTCGAACACCGGGGAGCTGTTTTTT. Translation: CSARQSNTGELFF.

Many counts were recorded for this clonotype. Because this beta chain is a stray read in a library intended to capture alpha chains, its abundance should not be given much weight. CDR3 amino acids: CASSIQGAGQETQYF. CDR3 DNA: TGTGCCAGCAGCATTCAGGGCGCCGGTCAAGAGACCCAGTACTTC. This chain connects TRBV9 to TRBJ2-5; D possibly corresponds to TRBD1 (5 bases). The CDR3 has 15 amino acids. Trimming stripped 4 bases from V and 2 bases from J, with 15 bases between. CDR1 SGDLS and CDR2 YYNGEE come from the germline V gene.

This clonotype has a handful of counts. This beta chain is an unintended read in a library built for alpha chains; its size means little. The chain employs TRBV1 and TRBJ1-6. TRBV1 is an annotated pseudogene. This CDR3 comprises 15 residues. The CDR3 spells CTSSQRSVLNSPLHF. CDR3 nucleotides: TGCACCAGCAGCCAAAGATCGGTGCTTAATTCACCCCTCCACTTT.

As to this clonotype: A library prepared for alpha chains yielded this beta chain as an off-target read; its size is of little meaning. This chain links TRBV9 with TRBJ2-3; 14 nucleotides agree with TRBD2. V was pared by 7 bases and J by 5 bases, with 3 bases of the junction left unmatched. Germline CDR1 SGDLS, CDR2 YYNGEE. This CDR3 has 14 residues. In DNA form, the CDR3 reads TGTGCCAGCGGGACTAGCGGGAGAGGAGATACGCAGTATTTT. Translated: CASGTSGRGDTQYF.

This clonotype was seen ten or more times. The size of this beta chain means little, since it is a stray read in a library made for alpha chains. V usage is TRBV19 and J usage is TRBJ2-2; TRBD1 is a possible D gene (6 bases). The germline V gene has CDR1 LNHDA and CDR2 SQIVND (reference sequence). The CDR3 length is 16 residues. V lost 7 bases and J 5 bases, leaving 20 bases between the germline ends. The CDR3 region is CASNPTGTLETGELFF. CDR3 bases: TGTGCCAGTAACCCGACCGGGACACTGGAAACCGGGGAGCTGTTTTTT.